Detailed here is one TCR beta chain. The data derive from a study of blood T cell repertoires in COVID-19. As for the study in general: Some COVID-19 samples were acute and others convalescent; all came from the United States, Italy and Spain. In each case, the material was cDNA or gDNA derived from T cells, B-cell-depleted T cells, or PBMCs.

In the original workflow: Estimation of nucleated cell counts was performed using reference gene primer amplification. The protocol was immunoSEQ multiplex PCR, while the TCRdb copy is restricted to in-frame clones and leaves out a portion. The V and J calls and clone size come from that table; D and trimming were worked out from the DNA. The table shows about 150,000 clones, with more than 75% occurring only once. The germline V gene encodes CDR1 GTSNPN and CDR2 SVGIG (reference sequence). The V end lost 1 base, the J end lost 7 bases, and 11 bases lay between the germline ends. CDR3 size: 13 residues.

The gene calls are TRBV30 and TRBJ1-5, with D uncertain. The sequence was collected from a woman in her 50s with active or convalescent COVID-19. Sequenced sample: peripheral blood. CDR3 amino acids: CAWSARGRQPQHF. Here the CDR3 DNA reads TGTGCCTGGAGTGCCCGAGGGAGACAGCCCCAGCATTTT.